The table lists the clone carrying this T cell receptor beta chain with many counts. Its antigen is not known. RNA transcripts yielded amplified TCR beta CDR3 regions. The authors performed first-round RT-PCR with HTBI primers and then a second-round multiplex PCR. TCRdb passed the multiplex PCR reads through MiXCR, listing each CDR3 protein once. This sample has about 500,000 distinct CDR3 sequences, with 14% found just once. Pregnant or lactating patients and those with other autoimmune diseases or uncontrolled infections were excluded. The sample originates from a study of Graves' ophthalmopathy and Graves' hyperthyroidism. For the study at large: Peripheral blood was gathered at the point of initial diagnosis, before any treatment started.

The V and J ends lost 6 bases and 5 bases respectively, with 17 bases between them. The germline V gene encodes CDR1 MNHEY and CDR2 SVGEGT. This CDR3 spans 14 amino acids. Study-wide results and limits: A model of 13 signatures distinguished ophthalmopathy from stable hyperthyroidism at roughly 87% sensitivity and about 80% specificity.

The chain is built from TRBV6-2 or TRBV6-3 and TRBJ2-7; D possibly matches TRBD1 or TRBD2 (5 bases each). Sequencing was done on a sample of blood. This TCR was recovered from a woman under 40 with Graves' ophthalmopathy. The CDR3 reads CASSPGRGVHEQYF. The CDR3, as DNA: TGTGCCAGCAGCCCCGGACGAGGGGTCCACGAGCAGTACTTC.